One and the same sample provided the 23 T cell receptor beta chains below, sequenced in a study of blood T cell repertoires in COVID-19. TCRdb's copy holds only in-frame clones and misses some; the assay was immunoSEQ multiplex PCR. The sample has 250,000 or so clones, about 89% seen once. Input material: PBMCs or T cells enriched from blood (not recorded which). These receptors were collected from a human donor in a cohort exposed to, infected with or recovered from COVID-19 (not recorded which). The donor label of this sample is uncertain.

The genes are TRBV27 and TRBJ1-5; D not certain. The CDR3 loop spans 14 amino acids. V lost 5 bases to trimming and J lost 0 bases, with 8 bases between them. Germline lookup yields CDR1 MNHEY and CDR2 SMNVEV (reference sequence). CDR3 region: CASSRSYSNQPQHF. In DNA, the CDR3 is TGTGCCAGCAGTCGGTCCTATAGCAATCAGCCCCAGCATTTT.

J is TRBJ1-2 and V is TRBV19, with D unresolved. CDR3 size: 15 residues. The germline V gene encodes CDR1 LNHDA and CDR2 SQIVND (reference sequence). V gave up 3 bases and J gave up 8 bases, with 19 bases separating them. The CDR3 is CASSILQASTWGYTF. In nucleotides, the CDR3 is TGTGCCAGTAGTATCCTGCAGGCCTCTACGTGGGGCTACACCTTC.

The chain joins TRBV5-1 to TRBJ2-1; D is possibly TRBD2 (5 bases). V shed 1 base and J shed 7 bases, with 12 bases lying between them. The CDR3 contains 14 residues. In germline, CDR1 is SGHRS, CDR2 YFSETQ. CDR3 region: CASSLYGPGNEQFF. Here the CDR3 DNA reads TGCGCCAGCAGCTTGTACGGTCCGGGGAATGAGCAGTTCTTC.

V is TRBV6-2 or TRBV6-3 and J is TRBJ2-1, with 9 nucleotides matching TRBD2. This CDR3 is built from 15 residues. V was clipped by 1 base and J by 4 bases; unmatched bases: 2. Germline-derived CDR1 and CDR2 are MNHEY and SVGEGT. The CDR3 loop is CASSYYLAGYNEQFF. The CDR3 nucleotides read TGTGCCAGCAGTTACTACCTAGCGGGGTACAATGAGCAGTTCTTC.

The chain recombines TRBV20-1 with TRBJ1-2, with a weak D call TRBD1 (6 bases). V was shortened by 3 bases and J by 4 bases, with 12 bases between the two germline ends. The CDR3 length is 13 residues. Germline-derived CDR1 and CDR2 are DFQATT and SNEGSKA (reference sequence). Here the CDR3 reads CSASQGQIYGYTF. As DNA, the CDR3 is TGCAGTGCTAGTCAGGGGCAGATCTATGGCTACACCTTC.

The chain employs TRBV5-4 and TRBJ2-2; D remains ambiguous. V was shortened by 4 bases and J by 6 bases, with 13 bases between the two germline ends. The V gene's germline CDR1 is SGHNT and CDR2 YYREEE (reference sequence). The CDR3 totals 14 residues. The CDR3 loop reads CASSPRDPAGELFF. The CDR3 coding sequence is TGTGCCAGCAGCCCTCGTGATCCGGCCGGGGAGCTGTTTTTT.

V is TRBV5-1 and J is TRBJ2-4, with 7 bases aligning to TRBD2. Unmatched junction bases numbered 5, after V lost 2 bases and J lost 3 bases. Germline CDR1 reads SGHRS; CDR2 reads YFSETQ. The CDR3 contains 15 residues. This chain's CDR3 is CASSFTGGGKNIQYF. CDR3 in DNA: TGCGCCAGCAGCTTTACAGGCGGGGGCAAAAACATTCAGTACTTC.

This clone was found once. CDR3 nucleotides: TGTGCCAGCAGCTCGACCCCGGAGCAGCCCCAGCATTTT. Its protein is CASSSTPEQPQHF. The chain carries TRBV9 and TRBJ1-5, with D uncertain. Trimming stripped 4 bases from V and 7 bases from J, with 12 bases between. Germline loops: CDR1 SGDLS, CDR2 YYNGEE. CDR3 length: 13 amino acids.

The V call is TRBV5-4, the J call TRBJ1-1; D might be TRBD1 (6 bases). Per the germline V gene, CDR1 is SGHNT and CDR2 is YYREEE (reference sequence). This CDR3 contains 13 residues. V lost 4 bases and J 4 bases, leaving 11 bases between the germline ends. CDR3 residues: CASSPGEPTEAFF. CDR3 bases: TGTGCCAGCAGCCCAGGGGAACCCACTGAAGCTTTCTTT. Drawing the rest from reference TRBV5-4 and TRBJ1-1, the complete variable domain is ETGVTQSPTHLIKTRGQQVTLRCSSQSGHNTVSWYQQALGQGPQFIFQYYREEENGRGNFPPRFSGLQFPNYSSELNVNALELDDSALYLCASSPGEPTEAFFGQGTRLTVV.

The chain carries TRBV6-1 and TRBJ1-5; D is possibly TRBD1 (6 bases). Germline loops: CDR1 MNHNS, CDR2 SASEGT. The CDR3 contains 17 residues. Trimming stripped 0 bases from V and 5 bases from J, with 17 bases between. The CDR3 nucleotides read TGTGCCAGCAGTGAAGCGCTCGGGGGCGGGAGTTATCAGCCCCAGCATTTT. Translation: CASSEALGGGSYQPQHF.

The chain combines TRBV2 with TRBJ2-3; tentative D call: TRBD2 (6 bases). This CDR3 has 14 residues. V was pared by 3 bases and J by 4 bases, with 11 bases between. Germline V gives CDR1 SNHLY, CDR2 FYNNEI. The CDR3 bases are TGTGCCAGCAGTGATAGGCGGGGACCAGATACGCAGTATTTT. It translates to CASSDRRGPDTQYF.

The chain has TRBV11-2 and TRBJ2-1; 9 bases line up with TRBD2. V lost 3 bases, J lost 4 bases, and 7 bases stayed unmatched. Per germline, CDR1 SGHAT and CDR2 FQNNGV. The CDR3 sequence is 16 residues long. The CDR3 region is CASSFPAGGHYNEQFF. In DNA, the CDR3 is TGTGCCAGCAGCTTTCCAGCGGGGGGACATTACAATGAGCAGTTCTTC.

This chain uses TRBV7-8 with TRBJ2-6; tentative D call: TRBD1 (6 bases). This CDR3 has 20 amino acids. V gave up 5 bases and J gave up 1 base, with 24 bases separating them. The germline V gene encodes CDR1 SGHVS and CDR2 FQNEAQ. The CDR3: CASSARDTAPTPSGANVLTF. The DNA of the CDR3 is TGTGCCAGCAGCGCACGGGACACCGCTCCTACCCCTTCTGGGGCCAACGTCCTGACTTTC.

The CDR3 region is CASSTDREPTEAFF. CDR3 bases: TGTGCCAGCAGTACCGACAGGGAACCCACTGAAGCTTTCTTT. This sequence joins TRBV6-5 and TRBJ1-1; 7 nucleotides line up with TRBD1. The CDR3 consists of 14 residues. Germline lookup yields CDR1 MNHEY and CDR2 SVGAGI. V trimming: 5 bases; J trimming: 4 bases; junction bases outside the gene matches: 7.

The chain carries TRBV6-5 and TRBJ2-5; TRBD2 agrees at 7 bases. V lost 2 bases and J lost 5; bases outside the gene matches: 2. The CDR3 has 13 amino acids. Germline loops: CDR1 MNHEY, CDR2 SVGAGI. In DNA, the CDR3 is TGTGCCAGCAGTTACGGGGGGGTGGAGACCCAGTACTTC. Its protein is CASSYGGVETQYF.

This sequence joins TRBV9 and TRBJ1-1; TRBD1 matches at 9 bases. Germline CDR1 SGDLS, CDR2 YYNGEE. With V trimmed by 2 bases and J by 6 bases, 14 bases remained unmatched. There are 17 residues in the CDR3. The CDR3 region is CASSVRGQGPVDSEAFF. CDR3 coding DNA: TGTGCCAGCAGCGTTAGGGGACAGGGCCCTGTGGATTCTGAAGCTTTCTTT. Supplemented by reference TRBV9 and TRBJ1-1, the full variable domain reads DSGVTQTPKHLITATGQRVTLRCSPRSGDLSVYWYQQSLDQGLQFLIQYYNGEERAKGNILERFSAQQFPDLHSELNLSSLELGDSALYFCASSVRGQGPVDSEAFFGQGTRLTVV.

V usage is TRBV5-8 and J usage is TRBJ2-7; TRBD1 might be the D (7 bases). V lost 2 bases, J lost 2 bases, and 14 bases lay in between. The CDR3 sequence is 15 residues long. The germline V gene encodes CDR1 SGHTS and CDR2 YDEGEE. CDR3 sequence: CASSFRGDRPYEQYF. In nucleotides, the CDR3 is TGTGCCAGCAGCTTCAGGGGGGATAGACCCTACGAGCAGTACTTC. Full variable domain (missing parts from reference TRBV5-8 and TRBJ2-7): EAGVTQSPTHLIKTRGQQATLRCSPISGHTSVYWYQQALGLGLQFLLWYDEGEERNRGNFPPRFSGRQFPNYSSELNVNALELEDSALYLCASSFRGDRPYEQYFGPGTRLTVT.

CDR3 amino acids: CASTGETQYF. The CDR3, as DNA: TGTGCCAGCACCGGGGAGACCCAGTACTTC. This chain joins TRBV2 and TRBJ2-5; D gene unclear. Germline V gene data show CDR1 as SNHLY and CDR2 as FYNNEI. V was pared by 7 bases and J by 5 bases, with 5 bases between. This CDR3 has 10 amino acids. Combining the CDR3 with reference TRBV2 and TRBJ2-5 gives the whole variable domain EPEVTQTPSHQVTQMGQEVILRCVPISNHLYFYWYRQILGQKVEFLVSFYNNEISEKSEIFDDQFSVERPDGSNFTLKIRSTKLEDSAMYFCASTGETQYFGPGTRLLVL.

In regard to this clone: Other DNA variants within this sample encode the same CDR3. The chain links TRBV4-3 to TRBJ1-6; possible D gene TRBD1, 6 bases. Germline CDR1 and CDR2: LGHNA and YSLEER. Trimming cost V 4 bases and J 3 bases, with 13 bases left between them. This CDR3 contains 16 residues. The chain's CDR3 is CASSRDRFLYNSPLHF. The CDR3 DNA reads TGCGCCAGCAGCCGAGACAGGTTCCTCTATAATTCACCCCTCCACTTT.

This chain links TRBV30 with TRBJ1-3; TRBD1 agrees at 7 bases. Trimming removed 5 bases from V and 4 bases from J; junction bases left unmatched: 11. In germline, CDR1 is GTSNPN, CDR2 SVGIG (reference sequence). CDR3 length: 15 residues. CDR3 region: CAWQLYGTVGNTIYF. DNA of the CDR3: TGTGCCTGGCAACTATACGGGACAGTAGGAAACACCATATATTTT.

The CDR3 reads CASSLRQGLTGNTIYF. The CDR3 DNA follows: TGCGCCAGCAGCTTGAGGCAGGGCCTTACTGGAAACACCATATATTTT. V and J are TRBV5-1 and TRBJ1-3, with D possibly TRBD1 on 5 matching bases. The CDR3 has 16 amino acids. V shed 1 base and J shed 2 bases, with 13 bases lying between them. Germline CDR1 reads SGHRS; CDR2 reads YFSETQ.

This sequence joins TRBV11-2 and TRBJ2-2; tentative D call: TRBD1 (5 bases). V was clipped by 0 bases and J by 2 bases, with 10 bases between them. In germline, CDR1 is SGHAT, CDR2 FQNNGV. The CDR3 totals 16 residues. The CDR3 reads CASSLDSGPNTGELFF. DNA of the CDR3: TGTGCCAGCAGCTTAGATTCAGGGCCTAACACCGGGGAGCTGTTTTTT.

In this sample, this clone turned up once. V and J are TRBV7-8 and TRBJ1-1; D is ambiguous. Trimming took 5 bases from V and 5 from J, leaving 18 bases between them. The CDR3 is 15 residues long. Germline-derived CDR1 and CDR2 are SGHVS and FQNEAQ. CDR3: CASSLSFGARTEAFF. In nucleotides, the CDR3 is TGTGCCAGCAGCCTCAGTTTCGGCGCGAGGACTGAAGCTTTCTTT.